Presented here are 21 T cell receptor beta chains from one specimen sequenced in a study of radiotherapy plus CTLA-4 blockade in lung cancer. Profiled with immunoSEQ multiplex PCR; TCRdb holds only in-frame clones, not every one. The sample records fewer than 65,000 clones, about 76% being singletons. Material: peripheral blood, obtained from a patient treated with radiotherapy plus ipilimumab. Receptor source: a human donor with non-small cell lung cancer whose response to radiotherapy plus ipilimumab could not be evaluated.

V gene TRBV7-3 combines with J gene TRBJ2-1; D gene ambiguous. The CDR3 is 13 amino acids. V shed 2 bases and J shed 5 bases, with 7 bases lying between them. Germline V gene lookup returns CDR1 SGHTA and CDR2 FQGTGA. CDR3 coding DNA: TGTGCCAGCAGCTTAGCACAGAACAATGAGCAGTTCTTC. Translated, it gives CASSLAQNNEQFF.

The chain carries TRBV2 and TRBJ1-1; a possible D gene is TRBD1 (6 bases). Trimming removed 6 bases at V and 4 bases at J, with 18 bases between. This CDR3 spans 15 amino acids. Germline V gene data show CDR1 as SNHLY and CDR2 as FYNNEI. CDR3 protein: CASSLLGGAFTEAFF. The CDR3 region has the DNA TGTGCCAGCAGCCTCCTCGGGGGGGCATTCACTGAAGCTTTCTTT.

The chain has TRBV19 and TRBJ2-1, with D maybe TRBD1 (6 bases). Trimming took 5 bases from V and 2 from J, leaving 16 bases between them. The CDR3 consists of 16 residues. Germline V gives CDR1 LNHDA, CDR2 SQIVND (reference sequence). DNA of the CDR3: TGTGCCAGTAGTGGCCGCAGGGACACCCCCTACAATGAGCAGTTCTTC. Amino acids: CASSGRRDTPYNEQFF.

The CDR3 spells CASSLGRAEPYGYTF. The CDR3 nucleotides read TGTGCCAGCAGCTTAGGGAGGGCCGAACCTTATGGCTACACCTTC. The chain joins TRBV7-9 to TRBJ1-2, with D unresolved. The V gene lost 1 base and the J gene lost 5 bases, with 14 bases spanning the gap. CDR1 is SEHNR and CDR2 is FQNEAQ in the germline V gene (reference sequence). The CDR3 sequence is 15 residues long.

The chain's CDR3 is CASSLGQGTNSYNEQFF. The CDR3 region has the DNA TGCGCCAGCAGCTTGGGACAGGGCACGAATTCCTACAATGAGCAGTTCTTC. The V and J genes are TRBV5-1 and TRBJ2-1; TRBD1 matches at 7 bases. The junction had 7 bases not matched to a gene; V was cut back by 0 bases and J by 1 base. Germline V lookup: CDR1 SGHRS, CDR2 YFSETQ. This CDR3 comprises 17 residues.

The J gene is TRBJ2-5, the V gene TRBV29-1, with D possibly matching TRBD1 (6 bases). Germline V lookup: CDR1 SQVTM, CDR2 ANQGSEA. The CDR3 contains 13 residues. Trimming removed 2 bases from V and 1 base from J, with 8 bases in between. The CDR3 nucleotides are TGCAGCGTTGAAAAGGACAGCCAAGAGACCCAGTACTTC. As protein: CSVEKDSQETQYF. Variable domain in full (rest from reference TRBV29-1 and TRBJ2-5): SAVISQKPSRDICQRGTSLTIQCQVDSQVTMMFWYRQQPGQSLTLIATANQGSEATYESGFVIDKFPISRPNLTFSTLTVSNMSPEDSSIYLCSVEKDSQETQYFGPGTRLLVL.

The chain carries TRBV11-1 and TRBJ2-3; 15 nucleotides agree with TRBD2. This CDR3 is built from 17 residues. V shed 5 bases and J 0 bases; nucleotides not matched to a gene: 3. Germline V gene data show CDR1 as SGHAT and CDR2 as FQDESV (reference sequence). CDR3 loop: CASSRTSGGVSTDTQYF. The CDR3 DNA sequence: TGTGCCAGCAGCCGGACTAGCGGGGGGGTTAGCACAGATACGCAGTATTTT.

The chain links TRBV2 to TRBJ1-3; D gene ambiguous. The V end was cut by 7 bases, the J end by 4 bases, with 8 bases between. The length of the CDR3 is 12 residues. CDR1 is SNHLY, CDR2 FYNNEI, per germline. CDR3 in DNA: TGTGCCAGCACCCAGACAGGAAACACCATATATTTT. Translating gives CASTQTGNTIYF.

This clone was counted only a few times. The rearrangement joins TRBV4-3 to TRBJ2-1, with 11 nucleotides matching TRBD2. Trimming at V came to 0 bases and at J to 4 bases, leaving 11 bases not matched to a gene. The germline V gene has CDR1 LGHNA and CDR2 YSLEER. The CDR3 sequence is 19 residues long. The CDR3, as DNA: TGCGCCAGCAGCCAAGATCGGATCTGGGCTAGCGGGAGGTACAATGAGCAGTTCTTC. Its protein product is CASSQDRIWASGRYNEQFF.

The V gene is TRBV11-3, the J gene TRBJ2-7, with 9 bases matching TRBD2. The CDR3 loop spans 13 amino acids. The trim removed 5 bases at V and 6 bases at J, leaving 5 bases unmatched. Per germline, CDR1 SGHNT and CDR2 YENEEA. This CDR3 reads CASSRGGGGEQYF. CDR3 nucleotides: TGTGCCAGCAGCCGCGGGGGGGGCGGCGAGCAGTACTTC.

The chain joins TRBV9 to TRBJ1-1; D uncertain. The CDR3 has 14 amino acids. Germline values: CDR1 SGDLS, CDR2 YYNGEE. V shed 4 bases and J shed 3 bases, with 13 bases lying between them. The CDR3 region is CASSFLERDTEAFF. The CDR3 coding sequence is TGTGCCAGCAGCTTTTTGGAGAGAGACACTGAAGCTTTCTTT. Full variable domain (outside the CDR3, taken from reference TRBV9 and TRBJ1-1): DSGVTQTPKHLITATGQRVTLRCSPRSGDLSVYWYQQSLDQGLQFLIQYYNGEERAKGNILERFSAQQFPDLHSELNLSSLELGDSALYFCASSFLERDTEAFFGQGTRLTVV.

The V and J genes are TRBV7-2 and TRBJ1-6; the match to TRBD1 covers 11 bases. There are 15 residues in the CDR3. V trimming: 5 bases; J trimming: 10 bases; junction bases outside the gene matches: 7. Germline CDR1 is SGHTA and CDR2 is FQGNSA. The CDR3 region has the DNA TGTGCCAGCAGCGACGGGACAGGGGGACAATCACCCCTCCACTTT. This codes for CASSDGTGGQSPLHF.

The chain employs TRBV28 and TRBJ1-2, with a tentative D call TRBD1 (6 bases). The CDR3 runs 13 residues. V dropped 2 bases and J dropped 5 bases, with 9 bases sitting between them. From germline, CDR1 is MDHEN and CDR2 SYDVKM. DNA for the CDR3: TGTGCCAGCAGTTTAACAGGGATTTATGGCTACACCTTC. This codes for CASSLTGIYGYTF.

The J gene is TRBJ1-1, the V gene TRBV13; 7 bases match TRBD1. The ends lost 2 bases at V and 8 bases at J; junction bases unmatched: 14. This CDR3 spans 16 amino acids. The germline V gene has CDR1 PRHDT and CDR2 FYEKMQ (reference sequence). The CDR3 DNA sequence: TGTGCCAGCAGCTTAACGGGACAGAACTTTAAAGGAGAAGCTTTCTTT. Encoded protein: CASSLTGQNFKGEAFF.

V and J are TRBV13 and TRBJ1-2; D uncertain. The CDR3 has 14 residues. Per germline, CDR1 PRHDT and CDR2 FYEKMQ (reference sequence). Trimming left V 0 bases short and J 7 bases short, with 12 bases between. The CDR3 coding sequence is TGTGCCAGCAGCTTAGGCCTGACGGGAGGTGGCTACACCTTC. Its translation is CASSLGLTGGGYTF. Full variable domain (remainder filled in from reference TRBV13 and TRBJ1-2): AAGVIQSPRHLIKEKRETATLKCYPIPRHDTVYWYQQGPGQDPQFLISFYEKMQSDKGSIPDRFSAQQFSDYHSELNMSSLELGDSALYFCASSLGLTGGGYTFGSGTRLTVV.

The chain recombines TRBV6-1 with TRBJ2-5, with TRBD2 identical over 11 bases. This CDR3 region has 14 residues. Germline lookup yields CDR1 MNHNS and CDR2 SASEGT. V dropped 7 bases and J dropped 5; count of bases not matched to a gene: 6. The CDR3 sequence is CASKIAGGRETQYF. DNA of the CDR3: TGTGCCAGCAAAATAGCGGGGGGGAGGGAGACCCAGTACTTC.

The CDR3 bases are TGTGCCAGCAGCTTATCTAATGGAGCGGCTGAGCAGCCCCAGCATTTT. Translating it yields CASSLSNGAAEQPQHF. This chain connects TRBV7-8 to TRBJ1-5, with D uncertain. The germline V and J ends were trimmed by 2 bases and 7 bases, with 18 bases remaining between them. From germline, CDR1 is SGHVS and CDR2 FQNEAQ. The CDR3 loop spans 16 amino acids.

V is TRBV7-2 and J is TRBJ2-7; maybe TRBD2 (5 bases). The CDR3 covers 13 residues. The germline V gene has CDR1 SGHTA and CDR2 FQGNSA. The V end lost 3 bases, the J end lost 2 bases, and 8 bases lay between the germline ends. In nucleotides, the CDR3 is TGTGCCAGCAGCTTTACTAGTCCCTACGAGCAGTACTTC. This gives the protein CASSFTSPYEQYF. Full variable domain (rest looked up from reference TRBV7-2 and TRBJ2-7): GAGVSQSPSNKVTEKGKDVELRCDPISGHTALYWYRQSLGQGLEFLIYFQGNSAPDKSGLPSDRFSAERTGGSVSTLTIQRTQQEDSAVYLCASSFTSPYEQYFGPGTRLTVT.

This sequence joins TRBV2 and TRBJ2-1; 9 bases agree with TRBD2. The V segment lost 8 bases and the J segment 3 bases; nucleotides outside the gene matches: 2. The CDR3 totals 13 residues. The germline V gene encodes CDR1 SNHLY and CDR2 FYNNEI. Here the CDR3 DNA reads TGTGCCAGCGGGCGGGAGGGCTACAATGAGCAGTTCTTC. It yields the protein CASGREGYNEQFF.

V is TRBV11-2 and J is TRBJ2-4; 7 bases are a match to TRBD1. The CDR3 runs to 15 residues. The V segment lost 5 bases and the J segment 4 bases; nucleotides outside the gene matches: 8. Germline values: CDR1 SGHAT, CDR2 FQNNGV. The CDR3 here is CASSVRGGSKNIQYF. CDR3 nucleotides: TGTGCCAGCAGCGTTAGAGGGGGCAGTAAAAACATTCAGTACTTC. Full variable domain (outside the CDR3, taken from reference TRBV11-2 and TRBJ2-4): EAGVAQSPRYKIIEKRQSVAFWCNPISGHATLYWYQQILGQGPKLLIQFQNNGVVDDSQLPKDRFSAERLKGVDSTLKIQPAKLEDSAVYLCASSVRGGSKNIQYFGAGTRLSVL.

The chain is built from TRBV5-6 and TRBJ2-2, with a possible D match to TRBD2 (6 bases). CDR1 is SGHDT and CDR2 is YYEEEE in the germline V gene. The CDR3 length is 14 residues. With 0 bases removed from V and 7 bases from J, the gap between germline ends came to 10 bases. CDR3 protein: CASSLGRGFGELFF. DNA for the CDR3: TGTGCCAGCAGCTTGGGGCGGGGATTCGGGGAGCTGTTTTTT.